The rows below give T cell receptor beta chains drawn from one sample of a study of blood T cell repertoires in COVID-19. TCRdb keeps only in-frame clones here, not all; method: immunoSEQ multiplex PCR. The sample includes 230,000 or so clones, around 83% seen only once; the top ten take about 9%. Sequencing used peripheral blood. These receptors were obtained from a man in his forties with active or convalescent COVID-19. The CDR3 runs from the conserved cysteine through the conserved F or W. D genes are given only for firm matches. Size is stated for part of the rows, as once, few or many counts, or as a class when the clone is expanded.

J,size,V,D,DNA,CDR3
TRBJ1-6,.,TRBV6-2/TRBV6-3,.,TGTGCCAGCAGTTGGGACATCGATTCACCCCTCCACTTT,CASSWDIDSPLHF
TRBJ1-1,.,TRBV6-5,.,TGTGCCAGCACCAAGAGGGAGGTTTTGAACACTGAAGCTTTCTTT,CASTKREVLNTEAFF
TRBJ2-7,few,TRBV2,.,TGTGCCAGCAGTGAAAACATGGTCGGGGGCTACGAGCAGTACTTC,CASSENMVGGYEQYF
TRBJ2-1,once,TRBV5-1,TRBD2,TGCGCCAGCAGCTTGGTGAGCGGGGGGACCTACTTAAAGTTCTTC,CASSLVSGGTYLKFF
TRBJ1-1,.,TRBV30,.,TGTGCCTGGAGTTCCGCGGGGGCTGAAGCTTTCTTT,CAWSSAGAEAFF
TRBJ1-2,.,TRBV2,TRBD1,TGTGCCAGCACCGGGACAGGGGGCCTTGGCTACACCTTC,CASTGTGGLGYTF
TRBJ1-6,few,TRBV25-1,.,TGTGCCAGCCGTAGGGGAACTGATTCACCCCTCCACTTT,CASRRGTDSPLHF
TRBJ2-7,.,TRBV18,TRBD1,TGTGCCAGCTCATTGTCGGGACAGGGGGCCGACGAGCAGTACTTC,CASSLSGQGADEQYF
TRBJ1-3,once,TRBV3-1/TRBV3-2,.,TGTGCCAGCAGCCAAGAATGGACAAAACACAACACCATATATTTT,CASSQEWTKHNTIYF
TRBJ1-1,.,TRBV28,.,TGTGCCAGCCTAACAGGTATTTACACTGAAGCTTTCTTT,CASLTGIYTEAFF
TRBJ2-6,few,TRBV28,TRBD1,TGTGCCAGCAGTTTACCCGGGACAGGCGTTGTTGGTGGGGCCAACGTCCTGACTTTC,CASSLPGTGVVGGANVLTF
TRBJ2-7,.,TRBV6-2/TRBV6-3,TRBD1,TGTGCCAGCAGTTACCAGGGACAGGGCCTCTACGAGCAGTACTTC,CASSYQGQGLYEQYF
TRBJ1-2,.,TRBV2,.,TGTGCCAGCAGTGAACAAACTAACTATGGCTACACCTTC,CASSEQTNYGYTF
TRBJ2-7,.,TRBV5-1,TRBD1,TGCGCCAGCAGCTGGGGGACAGGGCAAATAACCTACGAGCAGTACTTC,CASSWGTGQITYEQYF
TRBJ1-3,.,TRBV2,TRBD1,TGTGCCAGCAACCAGAACAGGGGTGGAAACACCATATATTTT,CASNQNRGGNTIYF
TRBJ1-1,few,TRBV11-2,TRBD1,TGTGCCAGCAGAATAGCCCTCCGACAGGGTATAGCTGAAGCTTTCTTT,CASRIALRQGIAEAFF
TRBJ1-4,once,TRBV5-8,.,TGTGCCAGCAGCTCCGGGGGGGCCCAGGGGAATGAAAAACTGTTTTTT,CASSSGGAQGNEKLFF
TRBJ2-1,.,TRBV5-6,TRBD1,TGTGCCAGCAGCTCCCCCCCCGGGACAGAGTACAATGAGCAGTTCTTC,CASSSPPGTEYNEQFF
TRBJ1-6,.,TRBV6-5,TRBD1,TGTGCCAGCATTAGCCGGGACAGCCCTAATTCACCCCTCCACTTT,CASISRDSPNSPLHF
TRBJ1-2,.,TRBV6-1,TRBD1,TGTGCCAGCAGTGACGCGACAGGGGGCGCGAATGGCTACACCTTC,CASSDATGGANGYTF
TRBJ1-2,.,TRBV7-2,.,TGTGCCAGCAGCTTACATCAGATTATCGATGGCTACACCTTC,CASSLHQIIDGYTF
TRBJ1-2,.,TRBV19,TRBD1,TGTGCCAGTGCCGGGACAGCGACGACTAACTATGGCTACACCTTC,CASAGTATTNYGYTF
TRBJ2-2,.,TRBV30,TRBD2,TGTGCCTGGAGTCAGCCGGGACTAGTCCACACCGGGGAGCTGTTTTTT,CAWSQPGLVHTGELFF
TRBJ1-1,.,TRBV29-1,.,TGCAGCGTTTCAGCTGTCTCGGGCACTGAAGCTTTCTTT,CSVSAVSGTEAFF
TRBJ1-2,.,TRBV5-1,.,TGCGCCAGCACCCCCGGGTGGGGGGACCCCTATGGCTACACCTTC,CASTPGWGDPYGYTF
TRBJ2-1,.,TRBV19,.,TGTGCCAGTAGTGAGGGTTGGGCCCTAAGAGATGAGCAGTTCTTC,CASSEGWALRDEQFF
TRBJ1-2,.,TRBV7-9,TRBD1,TGTGCCAGCAGCCAAACAGGGGTAGGCGGCTATGGCTACACCTTC,CASSQTGVGGYGYTF
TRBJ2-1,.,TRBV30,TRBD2,TGTGCCTGGGCAGCTACGAGGACTAGCGGGAGATACAATGAGCAGTTCTTC,CAWAATRTSGRYNEQFF
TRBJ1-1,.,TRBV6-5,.,TGTGCCAGCAGTTACTCGCCGCCAGCGGCTTTCTTT,CASSYSPPAAFF
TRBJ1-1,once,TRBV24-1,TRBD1,TGTGCCACCAGTTCAGAGGGGGCGCCGCAAGCTTTCTTT,CATSSEGAPQAFF
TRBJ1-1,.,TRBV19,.,TGTGCCAGTATGAAGGGGGTGGACACTGAAGCTTTCTTT,CASMKGVDTEAFF
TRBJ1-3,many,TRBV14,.,TGTGCCAGCAGCCCCACAGGGTTGGCAGACACCATATATTTT,CASSPTGLADTIYF
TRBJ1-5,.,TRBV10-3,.,TGTGCCATCAGTGAGGGAGACGTATCCGTTTTGCCCCAGCATTTT,CAISEGDVSVLPQHF
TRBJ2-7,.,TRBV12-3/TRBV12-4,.,TGTGCCAGCAGTTACGGCTACGAGCAGTACTTC,CASSYGYEQYF
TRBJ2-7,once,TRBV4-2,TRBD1,TGTGCCAGCAGCCAAGGGACAGGGGCCACCTACGAGCAGTACTTC,CASSQGTGATYEQYF
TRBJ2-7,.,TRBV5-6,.,TGTGCCAGCACCATGGATATAGGGGCCGAGCAGTACTTC,CASTMDIGAEQYF
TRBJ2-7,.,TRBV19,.,TGTGCCAGTAGTAGGGGCCTACGACAAGAGCAGTACTTC,CASSRGLRQEQYF
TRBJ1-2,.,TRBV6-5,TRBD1,TGTGCCAGCAGTGACTCACAGGGGGCGGCCTATGGCTACACCTTC,CASSDSQGAAYGYTF
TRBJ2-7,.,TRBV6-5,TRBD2,TGTGCCAGCAGGTTAGCGGGAGTAGGGGCCTACGAGCAGTACTTC,CASRLAGVGAYEQYF
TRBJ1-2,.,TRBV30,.,TGTGCCTGGGGCAGGGTCTTTGGGTACACCTTC,CAWGRVFGYTF
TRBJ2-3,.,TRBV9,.,TGTGCCAGCAGCGTAGGTGGGGGCGCGAGCACAGATACGCAGTATTTT,CASSVGGGASTDTQYF
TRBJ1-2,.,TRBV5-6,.,TGTGCCAGCAGCTTGTTCCGGGGGGAAGGTCTTAGGGGCTACACCTTC,CASSLFRGEGLRGYTF
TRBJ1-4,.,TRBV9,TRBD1,TGTGCCAGCAGCGCTACCGGGACAGCGGCTGAAAAACTGTTTTTT,CASSATGTAAEKLFF
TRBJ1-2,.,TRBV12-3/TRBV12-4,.,TGTGCCAGCAGTTTCGGGACAAACTATGGCTACACCTTC,CASSFGTNYGYTF
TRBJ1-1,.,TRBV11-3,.,TGTGCCAGCTCCCTGCGTGAAGAAGCTTTCTTT,CASSLREEAFF
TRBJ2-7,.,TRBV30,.,TGTGCCTGGAACCGGGACTCCTCCTACGAGCAGTACTTC,CAWNRDSSYEQYF
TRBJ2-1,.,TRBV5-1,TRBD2,TGCGCCAGCAACCCCGGGGCTAGCGGGAGAGTACACGGTGAGCAGTTCTTC,CASNPGASGRVHGEQFF
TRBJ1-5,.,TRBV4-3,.,TGCGCCAGCAGCCAAGATAGAAGGGGTGGCCAGCCCCAGCATTTT,CASSQDRRGGQPQHF
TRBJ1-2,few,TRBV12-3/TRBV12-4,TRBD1,TGTGCCAGCAGTCGGACAGGGCCCTATGGCTACACCTTC,CASSRTGPYGYTF
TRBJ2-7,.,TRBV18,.,TGTGCCAGCTCAACCTTTGACTCAACGCTAGACGAGCAGTACTTC,CASSTFDSTLDEQYF
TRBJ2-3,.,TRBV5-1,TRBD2,TGCGCCAGCAGTCAAGGTGGGACTAGCGGGGGGGCAGATACGCAGTATTTT,CASSQGGTSGGADTQYF
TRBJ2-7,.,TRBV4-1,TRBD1,TGCGCCAGCAGCCAGGAGGACAGGGGGCCCGACGAGCAGTACTTC,CASSQEDRGPDEQYF
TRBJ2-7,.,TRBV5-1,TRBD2,TGCGCCAGCAGCACGGGTGCAGGGACTAGCGGGAGATCCTACGAGCAGTACTTC,CASSTGAGTSGRSYEQYF
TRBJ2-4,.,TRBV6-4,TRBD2,TGTGCCAGCGGGCCTAGCGGGGCGGTGGAAAACATTCAGTACTTC,CASGPSGAVENIQYF
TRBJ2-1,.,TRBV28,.,TGTGCCAGCAGTTTTTCGGGGGGCTTTTACAATGAGCAGTTCTTC,CASSFSGGFYNEQFF